This T cell receptor beta chain appears in the sequencing data of a study of tumor-infiltrating lymphocytes in localized non-small cell lung cancer. V lost 2 bases, J lost 5 bases, and 11 bases stayed unmatched. The CDR3 covers 16 residues. Germline V gives CDR1 SGHVS, CDR2 FQNEAQ. Generated by immunoSEQ multiplex PCR, the TCRdb table keeps only in-frame clones and is missing some. Of under 15,000 clones in the sample, around 68% were seen once. This clone is classed as medium-sized. The chain combines TRBV7-8 with TRBJ2-7; 8 bases fit TRBD1. The sequence was collected from a human donor with non-small cell lung cancer. Sample: lung tumor tissue. CDR3 residues: CASSLKISDRGHEQYF. The CDR3 DNA follows: TGTGCCAGCAGCTTAAAAATTTCAGACAGGGGCCACGAGCAGTACTTC.